This T cell receptor beta chain is drawn from a study of blood T cell repertoires in COVID-19 (dated by TCRdb to about 2020). Some background on the complete study: Samples covering the acute and convalescent phases of COVID-19 were provided by collaborators in the United States, Italy and Spain. The prospective study material was composed of cDNA or gDNA derived from T cells, B-cell-depleted T cells, or PBMCs. The dataset comprised deeply sampled blood TCRbeta repertoires from subjects exposed to, actively infected with, or recovered from COVID-19. The repertoires were made available in a free public database intended to serve as a resource for research on the immune response to SARS-CoV-2. The samples were drawn from two sources: the first 160 participants of the ongoing ImmuneRACE study, and 1,200 or so subjects contributed by 6 global collaborators. Sample metadata almost always included a de-identified subject ID, COVID-19 status, age in years and sex. Where available, HLA class I and class II types were taken from metadata supplied by the sample provider and were not determined by assay-based typing. Study-wide conclusions, independent of this receptor: Clinical and demographic metadata were provided uncurated, with the amount varying by source and participant.

The CDR3 has 15 amino acids, counting the end cysteine and phenylalanine. Only the CDR3 DNA stays, 45 bases, in frame from base 1. V is cut back by 3 bases and J by 5 bases, with 9 bases in the junction unmatched. Reading the germline V gene (reference sequence) gives CDR1 SGHKS and CDR2 YYEKEE. On this clone: Which antigen it targets is not known. No much larger clone is present one base from it, and per-base qualities are unavailable.

TCRbeta CDR3 regions were amplified from genomic DNA by means of the immunoSEQ Assay, a bias-controlled multiplex PCR. Regarding the original processing steps: Within the assay, amplification of reference gene primers was used to estimate how many nucleated cells each sample contained. To quantify the absolute abundance of each unique TCRbeta CDR3 rearrangement, sequence reads were collapsed and filtered. Productive Simpson clonality was computed per sample as the square root of Simpson's diversity index over productive rearrangements. The table comes from immuneACCESS by way of TCRdb, which keeps in-frame sequences with V and J called. Part of the clones is missing from these tables; in studies checked, under half for an unresolved V gene and the rest for unknown reasons. The V and J calls and clone size were taken over from that table, and D and trimming were inferred from the DNA. This sample has 150,000 to 160,000 clones in its table, and roughly 80% of those were observed once. About 0.58% of the sample is held by the ten biggest clonotypes.

Whole blood was collected in K2EDTA tubes by collaborating institutions according to the institutions' own protocols. For TCRbeta analysis, collaborators shipped samples as frozen whole blood, isolated PBMCs, or DNA extracted from either of those sample types. The chain joins TRBV5-5 to TRBJ2-7; 9 central bases correspond to TRBD1. The sequencing sample was made of peripheral blood. This sequence was found in a man aged 55 to 70 with acute or convalescent COVID-19. The DNA sequence is as follows: TGTGCCAGCAGCTCCTCTCGGACAGGGGTGGACGAGCAGTACTTC. Its product reads: CASSSSRTGVDEQYF.